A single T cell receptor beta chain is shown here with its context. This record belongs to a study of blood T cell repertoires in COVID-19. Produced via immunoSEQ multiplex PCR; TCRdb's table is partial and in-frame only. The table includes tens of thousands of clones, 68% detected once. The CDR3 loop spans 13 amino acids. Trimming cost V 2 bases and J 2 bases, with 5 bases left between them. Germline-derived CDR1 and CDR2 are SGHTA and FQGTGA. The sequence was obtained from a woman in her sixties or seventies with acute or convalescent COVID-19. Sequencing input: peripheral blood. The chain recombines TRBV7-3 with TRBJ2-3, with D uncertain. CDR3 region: CASSLSITDTQYF. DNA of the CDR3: TGTGCCAGCAGCTTATCTATCACAGATACGCAGTATTTT.